The 25 T cell receptor beta chains listed next were all sequenced from one sample in a study of blood T cells in healthy people across ages. Alongside a J-beta primer mix, a sample-barcoded 5' primer served in a second PCR lasting roughly 7 to 11 cycles. MiXCR was run by TCRdb on the 5' RACE reads, yielding one entry per CDR3 protein. The table has some 1.6 million distinct CDR3 sequences, almost 35% seen once. The sample taken for sequencing was blood. These receptors all come from a woman in her twenties or thirties in good health.

This rearrangement joins TRBV2 to TRBJ2-1; D might be TRBD2 (6 bases). The CDR3 loop spans 15 amino acids. Germline V CDR1 and CDR2: SNHLY, FYNNEI. V shed 6 bases and J shed 10 bases, with 22 bases lying between them. The DNA of the CDR3 is TGTGCCAGCAGCGATCCGGGACTGGTCGCAGAAGAGCAGTTCTTC. Protein sequence: CASSDPGLVAEEQFF.

V is TRBV20-1 and J is TRBJ2-1; tentatively, D is TRBD2 (6 bases). The CDR3 has 16 amino acids. Trimming cost V 4 bases and J 0 bases, with 16 bases left between them. Germline V CDR1 and CDR2: DFQATT, SNEGSKA (reference sequence). This CDR3 is CSATGAETDSYNEQFF. The CDR3 bases are TGCAGTGCTACGGGAGCGGAAACTGACTCCTACAATGAGCAGTTCTTC.

This chain uses TRBV12-3 or TRBV12-4 with TRBJ2-1; weak D call: TRBD2 (6 bases). This CDR3 contains 14 residues. Trimming took off 0 bases at V and 9 bases at J, with 12 bases between the two ends. The CDR3, as DNA: TGTGCCAGCAGTTTAGCGGGAGGCGCCCGTGAGCAGTTCTTC. Protein: CASSLAGGAREQFF.

The chain recombines TRBV5-4 with TRBJ2-1, with 12 positions matching TRBD2. The CDR3 totals 16 residues. Germline V lookup: CDR1 SGHNT, CDR2 YYREEE (reference sequence). J gave up 8 bases and V 3 bases, and 9 bases lay outside the gene matches. The CDR3 is CASSSRTSGEIHEQFF. The CDR3 DNA reads TGTGCCAGCAGCTCCCGGACTAGCGGGGAAATCCATGAGCAGTTCTTC.

A note on this clonotype: The junction and the germline gene differ at one end; a read error may be behind it. The chain is built from TRBV20-1 and TRBJ2-6, with 9 bases fitting TRBD1. CDR1 is DFQATT and CDR2 is SNEGSKA in the germline V gene (reference sequence). The CDR3 sequence is 16 residues long. The chain's CDR3 is CSASRDRAIGADVLTF. The CDR3 coding sequence is TGCAGTGCTAGCCGGGACAGGGCAATAGGGGCCGACGTCCTGACTTTC.

Details on this clonotype: A much bigger clone sits one base away, suggesting this may be a read error. The J gene is TRBJ2-1, the V gene TRBV24-1; 8 bases line up with TRBD2. Germline assignment: CDR1 KGHDR and CDR2 SFDVKD. This CDR3 has 17 residues. CDR3 residues: CATSDAELADHYNGQFF. The CDR3 nucleotides are TGTGCCACCAGCGATGCGGAACTAGCGGACCACTACAATGGGCAGTTCTTC.

The chain is built from TRBV7-6 and TRBJ2-5, with TRBD1 as a possible D gene (6 bases). Trimming shortened V by 2 bases and J by 5 bases, and 12 bases separated the two germline ends. This CDR3 region has 14 residues. Germline values: CDR1 SGHVS, CDR2 FNYEAQ. DNA of the CDR3: TGTGCCAGCAGCTTATTTGGGGGCGGTGAGACCCAGTACTTC. Protein: CASSLFGGGETQYF.

In its sample, this clonotype was seen a few times. The chain joins TRBV4-1 to TRBJ1-6; D is unclear. The CDR3 runs 12 residues. Deletions cut 1 base from V and 10 bases from J, with 5 bases between. Looked up from germline, CDR1 is MGHRA and CDR2 is YSYEKL. CDR3 nucleotides: TGCGCCAGCAGCCAAGGGCGGTCACCCCTCCACTTT. This codes for CASSQGRSPLHF.

The chain combines TRBV20-1 with TRBJ2-1, with D perhaps matching TRBD2 (5 bases). The CDR3 spans 19 residues. The germline CDR1 and CDR2 sequences are DFQATT and SNEGSKA (reference sequence). V dropped 1 base and J dropped 1 base, with 23 bases sitting between them. CDR3 in amino acids: CSARALSVPRGGSYNEQFF. CDR3 sequence (DNA): TGCAGTGCTAGAGCGTTGAGCGTACCCCGGGGTGGGTCCTACAATGAGCAGTTCTTC.

Many counts were recorded for this clonotype. The gene calls are TRBV6-5 and TRBJ2-7; either TRBD1 or TRBD2 may supply D (5 bases each). Germline CDR1 MNHEY, CDR2 SVGAGI. V was trimmed by 6 bases and J by 2 bases, leaving 14 bases between them. This CDR3 is built from 14 residues. CDR3 region: CASRTGTGTYEQYF. CDR3 coding DNA: TGTGCCAGCAGAACCGGGACGGGAACCTACGAGCAGTACTTC.

Of note for this clonotype: At one boundary the junction diverges from the germline segment, which might be a read error. V gene TRBV9 combines with J gene TRBJ2-3, with TRBD2 identical over 7 bases. The germline V gene encodes CDR1 SGDLS and CDR2 YYNGEE. This CDR3 region has 17 residues. The CDR3 spells CANSVGRQRGSTDTQYF. As DNA, the CDR3 is TGTGCCAACAGCGTAGGTCGCCAGCGGGGAAGCACAGATACGCAGTATTTT. Using reference TRBV9 and TRBJ2-3 for the parts outside the CDR3, the full variable domain is DSGVTQTPKHLITATGQRVTLRCSPRSGDLSVYWYQQSLDQGLQFLIQYYNGEERAKGNILERFSAQQFPDLHSELNLSSLELGDSALYFCANSVGRQRGSTDTQYFGPGTRLTVL.

This clonotype was observed a handful of times. The CDR3 here is CASSQGGRGSSYEQYF. CDR3 bases: TGCGCCAGCAGCCAAGGGGGACGGGGGAGCTCCTACGAGCAGTACTTC. This rearrangement joins TRBV4-1 to TRBJ2-7, with D perhaps TRBD2 (6 bases). The germline V gene has CDR1 MGHRA and CDR2 YSYEKL. Trimming left V 1 base short and J 0 bases short, with 13 bases between. There are 16 residues in the CDR3.

The chain recombines TRBV12-3 or TRBV12-4 with TRBJ2-7; 8 bases are shared with TRBD1. The CDR3 runs to 15 residues. Losses at the gene ends were 3 bases for V and 5 bases for J; bases not matched to a gene: 9. The CDR3 sequence is CASSFMAGGKDEQYF. CDR3 in DNA: TGTGCCAGCAGTTTTATGGCAGGGGGCAAAGACGAGCAGTACTTC.

This clonotype was observed at least ten times. This chain joins TRBV4-1 and TRBJ2-7; 12 bases agree with TRBD2. CDR1 is MGHRA and CDR2 is YSYEKL in the germline V gene. V was pared by 2 bases and J by 3 bases, with 2 bases of the junction left unmatched. CDR3 length: 15 residues. The CDR3, as DNA: TGCGCCAGCAGCCAAACGACTAGCGGGAGCTACGAGCAGTACTTC. This sequence encodes CASSQTTSGSYEQYF.

There are a few counts of this clonotype. V is TRBV27 and J is TRBJ2-5; maybe TRBD1 (6 bases). This CDR3 has 15 amino acids. CDR1 is MNHEY, CDR2 SMNVEV, per germline (reference sequence). Trimming pared 5 bases from V and 2 bases from J, leaving 15 bases between. CDR3: CASSAGTLGQETQYF. The CDR3 DNA is TGTGCCAGCAGTGCCGGGACACTGGGGCAAGAGACCCAGTACTTC.

This chain joins TRBV3-1 and TRBJ2-3; D call uncertain. CDR1 LGHDT and CDR2 YNNKEL come from the germline V gene (reference sequence). Between the trimmed V and J ends, which lost 4 bases and 0 bases, there was a span of 11 bases. This CDR3 is built from 15 residues. The CDR3 loop is CASSRRSRSTDTQYF. In DNA form, the CDR3 reads TGTGCCAGCAGCCGCAGGAGCCGGAGCACAGATACGCAGTATTTT.

This chain joins TRBV29-1 and TRBJ1-5; the D is unclear. The V gene lost 6 bases and the J gene lost 0 bases, with 6 bases spanning the gap. The CDR3 runs 12 residues. Germline CDR1 SQVTM, CDR2 ANQGSEA. The CDR3 reads CSVSNSNQPQHF. In DNA, the CDR3 is TGCAGCGTATCAAATAGCAATCAGCCCCAGCATTTT.

This clonotype was observed a handful of times. The chain employs TRBV20-1 and TRBJ2-3; D unresolved. V lost 0 bases to trimming and J lost 2 bases, with 9 bases between them. This CDR3 has 14 residues. Germline CDR1 reads DFQATT; CDR2 reads SNEGSKA (reference sequence). The chain's CDR3 is CSARDRAHTDTQYF. The CDR3 region has the DNA TGCAGTGCTAGAGATCGGGCACACACAGATACGCAGTATTTT.

V is TRBV21-1 and J is TRBJ1-6. TRBV21-1 is tagged as a pseudogene. The CDR3 is made up of 17 amino acids. The CDR3 reads CASSKGSPSSYNSPLHF. The CDR3 nucleotides read TGTGCCAGCAGCAAAGGAAGCCCGAGCTCCTATAATTCACCCCTCCACTTT.

The rearrangement joins TRBV20-1 to TRBJ1-5; maybe TRBD1 (6 bases). The V and J ends lost 4 bases and 3 bases respectively, with 13 bases between them. Germline loops: CDR1 DFQATT, CDR2 SNEGSKA (reference sequence). The CDR3 length is 14 residues. CDR3 residues: CSAKTGSLNQPQHF. The CDR3 bases are TGCAGTGCTAAAACAGGGTCGCTCAATCAGCCCCAGCATTTT.

This clonotype has at least ten counts. The rearrangement links TRBV20-1 to TRBJ2-4; D ambiguous. The length of the CDR3 is 14 residues. The germline V and J ends were trimmed by 1 base and 2 bases, with 9 bases remaining between them. Germline values: CDR1 DFQATT, CDR2 SNEGSKA (reference sequence). CDR3 loop: CSARVSPSKNIQYF. The CDR3 bases are TGCAGTGCTAGAGTATCCCCTTCCAAAAACATTCAGTACTTC.

This chain joins TRBV5-1 and TRBJ2-1; TRBD2 is a possible D gene (6 bases). Germline CDR1 and CDR2: SGHRS and YFSETQ. CDR3 length equals 16 residues. V shed 0 bases and J shed 4 bases, with 14 bases lying between them. The DNA for the CDR3 is TGCGCCAGCAGCTTGGATGGGGGGTTAAAGTACAATGAGCAGTTCTTC. It is translated as CASSLDGGLKYNEQFF.

Turning to this clonotype: This sequence may be a read error, since a much larger clone differs from it by one base. The chain recombines TRBV27 with TRBJ2-1; D may be TRBD2 (5 bases). This CDR3 has 14 amino acids. The germline V gene has CDR1 MNHEY and CDR2 SMNVEV (reference sequence). The CDR3 DNA is TGTGCCAGCAGTTTAGAGGGCATCTACAATAAGCAGTTCTTC. It is translated as CASSLEGIYNKQFF.

Only a few counts were recorded for this clonotype. This chain uses TRBV20-1 with TRBJ1-2; the D gene is possibly TRBD1 (5 bases). This CDR3 is 15 amino acids long. Germline CDR1 is DFQATT and CDR2 is SNEGSKA (reference sequence). Trimming removed 5 bases at V and 4 bases at J, with 20 bases between. The CDR3 loop reads CSAHLREEASYGYTF. The DNA of the CDR3 is TGCAGTGCTCATCTCAGGGAGGAGGCTAGCTATGGCTACACCTTC.

On this clonotype: One junction end disagrees with the germline gene, perhaps due to a read error. This chain links TRBV7-9 with TRBJ1-2; maybe TRBD1 (6 bases). Germline CDR1 reads SEHNR; CDR2 reads FQNEAQ (reference sequence). The CDR3 is 16 amino acids. The DNA for the CDR3 is TGTGCCAACAGCTCCTCCCCCATACCTGAGGGGGGTGGCTACACCTTC. It specifies CANSSSPIPEGGGYTF.